This is a list of T cell receptor beta chains from one sample in a study of blood T cell repertoires in COVID-19. Profiling relied on immunoSEQ multiplex PCR, and the TCRdb table lists in-frame clones only, not all of them. The sample shows some 53,000 clones, 85% to 90% of them seen only once. Material: peripheral blood. These receptors were taken from a man aged 65 to 79 with acute or convalescent COVID-19. Each CDR3 is given with its conserved first and last residue. A D gene is named only where the DNA matches it firmly. Clone sizes are given selectively: once, few, many, or a class where the clone is expanded.

V	size	J	D	DNA	CDR3
TRBV3-1/TRBV3-2	-	TRBJ2-1	TRBD1	TGTGCCAGCAGCCAAGCTCGGGGACAGGGGGGGGGTGAGCAGTTCTTC	CASSQARGQGGGEQFF
TRBV11-2	-	TRBJ2-3	-	TGTGCCACGACTCAGGAGGGGGATACGCAGTATTTT	CATTQEGDTQYF
TRBV6-5	-	TRBJ1-1	-	TGTGCCAGCAGTCCTTACCGACAGACTCCTGAAGCTTTCTTT	CASSPYRQTPEAFF
TRBV18	-	TRBJ2-1	TRBD2	TGTGCCAGCTCACCAGAGACCCGCGGGAGTAATGCGTTCTTC	CASSPETRGSNAFF
TRBV19	-	TRBJ1-4	TRBD1	TGTGCCAGTAGTATCGGAACAGGGGTGTTAGAAAAACTGTTTTTT	CASSIGTGVLEKLFF
TRBV5-1	-	TRBJ2-3	TRBD1	TGCGCCAGCAGCGCGACAGGGGTAGATACGCAGTATTTT	CASSATGVDTQYF
TRBV15	-	TRBJ2-7	TRBD1	TGTGCCACCAGCAGAGACCAGGGGGTTTACGAGCAGTACTTC	CATSRDQGVYEQYF
TRBV6-6	-	TRBJ2-7	TRBD2	TGTGCCAGCAGTCCCGTCCTCCAACCTTTAGCGGGTCCCGCCTACGAGCAGTACTTC	CASSPVLQPLAGPAYEQYF
TRBV4-3	-	TRBJ1-1	-	TGCGCCAGCAGCCAAGAATCCGGGTTGAACACTGAAGCTTTCTTT	CASSQESGLNTEAFF
TRBV3-1/TRBV3-2	once	TRBJ1-6	-	TGTGCCAGCAGCCAAGTAACAGGAAAGGATTCACCCCTCCACTTT	CASSQVTGKDSPLHF
TRBV5-6	-	TRBJ2-3	TRBD2	TGTGCCAGCAGCTTGACGGGACTAGCGGGAGAGGGAGATACGCAGTATTTT	CASSLTGLAGEGDTQYF
TRBV6-6	once	TRBJ2-3	TRBD1	TGTGCCAGCAACGACAAGGACAGGGGAACAGATACGCAGTATTTT	CASNDKDRGTDTQYF
TRBV5-6	-	TRBJ2-5	-	TGTGCCAGCAGCTCGGCCTCCCGCGGTGAGACCCAGTACTTC	CASSSASRGETQYF
TRBV3-1/TRBV3-2	-	TRBJ1-2	-	TGTGCCAGCAGCCAAGAAACATTCTATGGCTACACCTTC	CASSQETFYGYTF
TRBV6-1	-	TRBJ2-3	TRBD2	TGTGCCAGCAGTGATACTAGCGGGAGTAGGAATACGCAGTATTTT	CASSDTSGSRNTQYF
TRBV7-2	-	TRBJ1-6	-	TGTGCCAGCAGCACCAGACAGTCAAATAATTCACCCCTCCACTTT	CASSTRQSNNSPLHF
TRBV15	-	TRBJ2-5	-	TGTGCCACCAGCCTAGAGGGAGTGAAAGGGACCCAGTACTTC	CATSLEGVKGTQYF
TRBV10-2	-	TRBJ2-3	-	TGCGCCAGCAGTGTTCGGGGAACAGATACGCAGTATTTT	CASSVRGTDTQYF
TRBV7-9	-	TRBJ2-1	-	TGTGCCAGCAGCTTAGTCAGCGGGTGGAGGAGGTTCTTC	CASSLVSGWRRFF
TRBV4-2	-	TRBJ2-6	-	TGTGCCAGCAGCCAACAGAGAGGCTCTGGGGCCAACGTCCTGACTTTC	CASSQQRGSGANVLTF
TRBV6-2/TRBV6-3	-	TRBJ1-2	-	TGTGCCAGCAGTTCTAACGCGGACTATGGCTACACCTTC	CASSSNADYGYTF
TRBV6-6	-	TRBJ2-7	-	TGTGCCAGCAGTTACGGAGGGAACGAGCAGTACTTC	CASSYGGNEQYF
TRBV6-2/TRBV6-3	-	TRBJ1-1	-	TGTGCCAGCAGTTTCGCACAGGGTTGGACTGAAGCTTTCTTT	CASSFAQGWTEAFF
TRBV19	-	TRBJ2-1	TRBD1	TGTGCCAGTAGGGCCGGACAGGCGAGCTCCTACAATGAGCAGTTCTTC	CASRAGQASSYNEQFF
TRBV13	-	TRBJ1-2	TRBD1	TGTGCCAGCAGCGCACCTGGACAGGGCGGTCTAGGCTACACCTTC	CASSAPGQGGLGYTF
TRBV7-9	-	TRBJ2-7	-	TGTGCCAGCAGCTTAGCGGGAGCTTACGAGCAGTACTTC	CASSLAGAYEQYF
TRBV19	-	TRBJ2-1	TRBD2	TGTGCCAGTAGTATTGGACTAGCGGGACCGGAGCAGTTCTTC	CASSIGLAGPEQFF
TRBV6-5	-	TRBJ2-1	TRBD2	TGTGCCAGCACCACTAGCGGATCTCACAATGAGCAGTTCTTC	CASTTSGSHNEQFF
TRBV19	-	TRBJ1-6	-	TGTGCCAGTAGTATAGGCGGAGTCAATTCACCCCTCCACTTT	CASSIGGVNSPLHF
TRBV19	-	TRBJ2-5	-	TGTGCCAGTAGTGACGCGGGTTCTGAGACCCAGTACTTC	CASSDAGSETQYF
TRBV7-7	-	TRBJ1-1	-	TGTGCTAGCAGCCAGGCCACGAACACTGAAGCTTTCTTT	CASSQATNTEAFF
TRBV7-9	few	TRBJ2-7	-	TGTGCCAGCAGCTTAACTCAGGGCGACGAGCAGTACTTC	CASSLTQGDEQYF
TRBV6-6	-	TRBJ1-3	TRBD1	TGTGCCAGCAGTTTAGGGGGACAGGGCTCTGGAAACACCATATATTTT	CASSLGGQGSGNTIYF
TRBV9	-	TRBJ2-3	-	TGTGCCAGCAGCGTAGGAGGGGGGGCGCTGACAGATACGCAGTATTTT	CASSVGGGALTDTQYF
TRBV27	-	TRBJ1-4	TRBD1	TGTGCCAGCAGTCTCCGGGACAGTTTTACGGAACTGTTTTTT	CASSLRDSFTELFF
TRBV7-2	-	TRBJ1-2	TRBD1	TGTGCCAGCAGTCGGCAATCAGGGGGCGACTATGGCTACACCTTC	CASSRQSGGDYGYTF
TRBV11-2	-	TRBJ1-4	TRBD1	TGTGCCAGCAGCTCAGGACAGGGTGCTGAAAAACTGTTTTTT	CASSSGQGAEKLFF
TRBV29-1	-	TRBJ2-2	-	TGCAGCGTGAGATACACCGGGGAGCTGTTTTTT	CSVRYTGELFF